These 4 T cell receptor beta chains originate from one sample sequenced in a study of cytomegalovirus exposure and HLA in healthy donors. Vbeta (60) and Jbeta (13) primers were used in the PCR. Measured with immunoSEQ multiplex PCR; TCRdb has only the in-frame clones, and not every one. Of some 170,000 clones in the sample, around three quarters were seen once. The sample consisted of PBMCs. These receptors were obtained from a man aged 40-55 years in good health and CMV-seronegative.

The CDR3 reads CASSLDRVLNTEAFF. CDR3 DNA: TGTGCCAGCAGCCTTGACAGGGTGTTGAACACTGAAGCTTTCTTT. The V call is TRBV7-9, the J call TRBJ1-1, with TRBD1 identical over 7 bases. The CDR3 runs to 15 residues. Looked up from germline, CDR1 is SEHNR and CDR2 is FQNEAQ (reference sequence). With V trimmed by 5 bases and J by 0 bases, 6 bases remained unmatched.

The rearrangement links TRBV7-8 to TRBJ2-7; maybe TRBD1 (6 bases). This CDR3 spans 17 amino acids. V lost 0 bases, J lost 3 bases, and 18 bases lay in between. CDR1 and CDR2 from the germline V gene are SGHVS and FQNEAQ. In nucleotides, the CDR3 is TGTGCCAGCAGCTTAGCAGATTACAGGGACCCTAACTACGAGCAGTACTTC. Protein: CASSLADYRDPNYEQYF.

This clone was observed a few times. The V gene is TRBV15, the J gene TRBJ1-5, with 8 bases fitting TRBD1. The ends lost 0 bases at V and 4 bases at J; junction bases unmatched: 8. This CDR3 contains 17 residues. Germline CDR1 LNHNV, CDR2 YYDKDF (reference sequence). CDR3 protein: CATSRDLGTGTNQPQHF. The CDR3 DNA follows: TGTGCCACCAGCAGAGATCTCGGGACAGGAACAAATCAGCCCCAGCATTTT. Using reference TRBV15 and TRBJ1-5 for the parts outside the CDR3, the full variable domain is DAMVIQNPRYQVTQFGKPVTLSCSQTLNHNVMYWYQQKSSQAPKLLFHYYDKDFNNEADTPDNFQSRRPNTSFCFLDIRSPGLGDTAMYLCATSRDLGTGTNQPQHFGDGTRLSIL.

This clone appeared a single time. J is TRBJ2-5 and V is TRBV28; 10 nucleotides align to TRBD2. The V gene's germline CDR1 is MDHEN and CDR2 SYDVKM. CDR3 length: 14 amino acids. The trim removed 8 bases at V and 3 bases at J, leaving 6 bases unmatched. The CDR3 sequence is CASELAGFKETQYF. The CDR3 DNA sequence: TGTGCCAGCGAACTAGCGGGGTTTAAAGAGACCCAGTACTTC.